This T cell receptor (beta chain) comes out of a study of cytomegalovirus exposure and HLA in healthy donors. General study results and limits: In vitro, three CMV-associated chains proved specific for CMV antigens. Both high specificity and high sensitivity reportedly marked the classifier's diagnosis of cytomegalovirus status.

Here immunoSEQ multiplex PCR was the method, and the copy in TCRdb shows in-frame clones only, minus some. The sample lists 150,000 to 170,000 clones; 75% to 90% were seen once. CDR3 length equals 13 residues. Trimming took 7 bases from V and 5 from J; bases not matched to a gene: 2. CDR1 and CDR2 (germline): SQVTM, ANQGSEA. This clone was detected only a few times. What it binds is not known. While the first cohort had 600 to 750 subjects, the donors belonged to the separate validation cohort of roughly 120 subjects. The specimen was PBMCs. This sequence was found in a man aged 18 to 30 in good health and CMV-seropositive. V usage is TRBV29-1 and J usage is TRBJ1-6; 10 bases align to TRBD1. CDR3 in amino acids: CSAGTGDNSPLHF. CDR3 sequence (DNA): TGCAGCGCCGGGACAGGGGATAATTCACCCCTCCACTTT.